This T cell receptor beta chain originates from a study of graft-versus-host responses after intestinal transplantation. Unmatched junction bases numbered 6, after V lost 6 bases and J lost 8 bases. From germline, CDR1 is MDHEN and CDR2 SYDVKM. The CDR3 extends over 14 amino acids. The protocol was immunoSEQ multiplex PCR, while the TCRdb copy is restricted to in-frame clones and leaves out a portion. Here the sample spans 100,000 to 120,000 clones, about 93% being singletons. This clone appeared once. The antigen remains unidentified. The chain is built from TRBV28 and TRBJ1-4, with 10 bases fitting TRBD1. This TCR derives from a human donor who received an intestinal transplant. This sample comprised unstimulated CD8+ T cells sorted from spleen or lymph node cells, obtained before intestinal transplant. The CDR3 coding sequence is TGTGCCAGCAGCCTGGGACAGGGGTGGGAAAAACTGTTTTTT. Amino acids: CASSLGQGWEKLFF.